Shown below are 18 T cell receptor beta chains from a single sample sequenced in a study of cytomegalovirus exposure and HLA in healthy donors. The PCR used 60 Vbeta and 13 Jbeta primers. TCRdb's copy holds only in-frame clones and misses some; the assay was immunoSEQ multiplex PCR. The sample contains over 90,000 clones, around 70% of which appear only once. What was sequenced was PBMCs. The receptors derive from a woman in her forties or fifties in good health and CMV-seropositive.

The V call is TRBV7-8, the J call TRBJ2-7; 7 nucleotides align to TRBD1. Trimming at V came to 5 bases and at J to 1 base, leaving 8 bases not matched to a gene. Germline loops: CDR1 SGHVS, CDR2 FQNEAQ. CDR3 length equals 15 residues. The CDR3 DNA is TGTGCCAGCAGCGTAGGGACAGAAGTGTCCTACGAGCAGTACTTC. It yields the protein CASSVGTEVSYEQYF.

V usage is TRBV7-2 and J usage is TRBJ2-5; TRBD2 agrees at 8 bases. Germline CDR1 SGHTA, CDR2 FQGNSA. The CDR3 extends over 13 amino acids. V shed 10 bases and J 5 bases; nucleotides not matched to a gene: 9. This CDR3 is CAIAGGWRETQYF. The CDR3 DNA reads as TGTGCCATTGCGGGAGGTTGGCGCGAGACCCAGTACTTC.

The chain joins TRBV18 to TRBJ1-5; 10 nucleotides agree with TRBD1. Germline CDR1 is KGHSH and CDR2 is LQKENI. V trimming: 5 bases; J trimming: 0 bases; junction bases outside the gene matches: 7. The CDR3 length is 17 residues. CDR3 sequence reads: CASSSGQGGFSNQPQHF. In DNA, the CDR3 is TGTGCCAGCTCATCCGGACAGGGGGGATTTAGCAATCAGCCCCAGCATTTT. The full variable domain, in which reference TRBV18 and TRBJ1-5 provide the parts outside the CDR3, is NAGVMQNPRHLVRRRGQEARLRCSPMKGHSHVYWYRQLPEEGLKFMVYLQKENIIDESGMPKERFSAEFPKEGPSILRIQQVVRGDSAAYFCASSSGQGGFSNQPQHFGDGTRLSIL.

The chain has TRBV7-3 and TRBJ2-1, with D perhaps matching TRBD2 (6 bases). Per the germline V gene, CDR1 is SGHTA and CDR2 is FQGTGA. CDR3 length equals 14 residues. Trimming pared 5 bases from V and 10 bases from J, leaving 18 bases between. The CDR3 DNA reads as TGTGCCAGCAGCAGCTTCGGGACTCCGAAAGAGCAGTTCTTC. Protein sequence: CASSSFGTPKEQFF.

The chain recombines TRBV6-5 with TRBJ2-7; 9 bases line up with TRBD2. The CDR3 consists of 15 residues. J was trimmed by 0 bases and V by 5 bases; bases with no gene match: 5. Per germline, CDR1 MNHEY and CDR2 SVGAGI. The CDR3 protein is CASSPLAGDSYEQYF. In DNA, the CDR3 is TGTGCCAGCAGTCCGTTAGCGGGGGACTCCTACGAGCAGTACTTC.

The V gene is TRBV15, the J gene TRBJ2-7; D might be TRBD2 (5 bases). Looked up from germline, CDR1 is LNHNV and CDR2 is YYDKDF (reference sequence). Trimming took 4 bases from V and 4 from J, leaving 5 bases between them. This CDR3 has 11 residues. This CDR3 reads CATSTGYEQYF. CDR3 nucleotides: TGTGCCACCAGCACGGGGTACGAGCAGTACTTC.

The V call is TRBV28, the J call TRBJ2-3; D gene uncertain. CDR1 and CDR2 (germline): MDHEN, SYDVKM. The V gene lost 6 bases and the J gene lost 2 bases, with 12 bases spanning the gap. There are 14 residues in the CDR3. The CDR3 DNA reads TGTGCCAGCAGACCCTGGCGGTTCACAGATACGCAGTATTTT. This sequence encodes CASRPWRFTDTQYF.

The chain is built from TRBV4-3 and TRBJ2-7, with TRBD1 matching over 9 bases. Trimming took 0 bases from V and 3 from J; bases not matched to a gene: 0. The CDR3 covers 14 residues. CDR1 and CDR2 from the germline V gene are LGHNA and YSLEER. The CDR3 loop is CASSQETGGYEQYF. In nucleotides, the CDR3 is TGCGCCAGCAGCCAAGAGACAGGGGGCTACGAGCAGTACTTC.

The chain uses TRBV4-1 and TRBJ2-5; D is unclear. Germline values: CDR1 MGHRA, CDR2 YSYEKL. V was cut by 4 bases and J by 5 bases, with 17 bases left in between. The CDR3 loop spans 15 amino acids. The CDR3 region has the DNA TGCGCCAGCAGCCCCAACGGCGAGAGGCGGGAGACCCAGTACTTC. Translating it yields CASSPNGERRETQYF.

The V call is TRBV10-2, the J call TRBJ2-3; TRBD2 aligns across 10 bases. J gave up 2 bases and V 10 bases, and 6 bases lay outside the gene matches. There are 14 residues in the CDR3. In germline, CDR1 is WSHSY, CDR2 SAAADI. The CDR3 DNA sequence: TGCGCCACCCTGACTAGCGGGTCCACAGATACGCAGTATTTT. Translation gives CATLTSGSTDTQYF.

This clone was seen a handful of times. The chain joins TRBV7-6 to TRBJ2-3; 16 nucleotides line up with TRBD2. V lost 1 base and J lost 0; bases outside the gene matches: 4. The V gene's germline CDR1 is SGHVS and CDR2 FNYEAQ. CDR3 length: 19 residues. CDR3 DNA sequence: TGTGCCAGCAGCTTAGGAGGGACTAGCGGGAGGGGGAGCACAGATACGCAGTATTTT. Protein: CASSLGGTSGRGSTDTQYF.

This rearrangement joins TRBV18 to TRBJ2-2, with 8 bases matching TRBD2. V lost 3 bases and J lost 6; bases outside the gene matches: 12. This CDR3 contains 17 residues. Germline CDR1 KGHSH, CDR2 LQKENI. CDR3 DNA sequence: TGTGCCAGCTCACCCGTTAGGTCAGCGGGAGAAGCCGGGGAGCTGTTTTTT. It encodes CASSPVRSAGEAGELFF.

This chain joins TRBV7-2 and TRBJ2-3; the match to TRBD2 covers 7 bases. J was trimmed by 3 bases and V by 8 bases; bases with no gene match: 8. The CDR3 is made up of 14 amino acids. The germline CDR1 and CDR2 sequences are SGHTA and FQGNSA. The CDR3 spells CASSGGAGTDTQYF. The CDR3 nucleotides are TGTGCCAGCTCTGGGGGAGCGGGGACAGATACGCAGTATTTT.

This chain links TRBV19 with TRBJ1-1; possibly TRBD1 for D (6 bases). The V end was cut by 5 bases, the J end by 1 base, with 11 bases between. Germline CDR1 LNHDA, CDR2 SQIVND (reference sequence). CDR3 length equals 14 residues. CDR3 sequence: CASSVQGGNTEAFF. CDR3 coding DNA: TGTGCCAGTAGTGTACAGGGTGGGAACACTGAAGCTTTCTTT.

This chain uses TRBV5-4 with TRBJ2-5; 7 nucleotides align to TRBD2. The CDR3 is made up of 17 amino acids. The germline CDR1 and CDR2 sequences are SGHNT and YYREEE (reference sequence). Trimming took 0 bases from V and 1 from J; bases not matched to a gene: 9. The CDR3 DNA reads TGTGCCAGCAGCTTGGCCGGAGCGGGACGGGTCCAAGAGACCCAGTACTTC. Translating gives CASSLAGAGRVQETQYF. Supplemented by reference TRBV5-4 and TRBJ2-5, the full variable domain reads ETGVTQSPTHLIKTRGQQVTLRCSSQSGHNTVSWYQQALGQGPQFIFQYYREEENGRGNFPPRFSGLQFPNYSSELNVNALELDDSALYLCASSLAGAGRVQETQYFGPGTRLLVL.

The chain has TRBV28 and TRBJ1-6, with 10 bases lining up with TRBD1. The CDR3 sequence is 16 residues long. J gave up 8 bases and V 7 bases, and 11 bases lay outside the gene matches. Germline V gene sequence: CDR1 MDHEN, CDR2 SYDVKM. The CDR3 here is CASTQRTGGFYSPLHF. In DNA form, the CDR3 reads TGTGCCAGCACCCAAAGGACAGGGGGGTTTTATTCACCCCTCCACTTT. Looking up the rest from reference TRBV28 and TRBJ1-6 gives the full variable domain: DVKVTQSSRYLVKRTGEKVFLECVQDMDHENMFWYRQDPGLGLRLIYFSYDVKMKEKGDIPEGYSVSREKKERFSLILESASTNQTSMYLCASTQRTGGFYSPLHFGNGTRLTVT.

This clone was detected only a few times. V usage is TRBV5-1 and J usage is TRBJ1-2; 8 nucleotides line up with TRBD1. The CDR3 runs 13 residues. Germline assignment: CDR1 SGHRS and CDR2 YFSETQ. After removal of 7 bases from V and 8 bases from J, the junction contained 10 bases not matched to a gene. Here the CDR3 DNA reads TGCGCCAGCGGGCCGCAGGGGGCACTAGGCTACACCTTC. Protein product: CASGPQGALGYTF.

This clone has a single count. This chain links TRBV6-1 with TRBJ2-2; TRBD2 matches 8 bases. CDR3 size: 15 residues. Germline V gene sequence: CDR1 MNHNS, CDR2 SASEGT. The ends lost 7 bases at V and 5 bases at J; junction bases unmatched: 9. The DNA for the CDR3 is TGTGCCAGCATCCGAAGCGGGAGTTCTACCGGGGAGCTGTTTTTT. Translated: CASIRSGSSTGELFF.